Shown below are 5 T cell receptor beta chains from a single sample sequenced in a study of shared clonotypes between healthy human individuals. Only in-frame clones appear in the TCRdb table, and some are missing; sequencing was by immunoSEQ multiplex PCR. The sample contains more than 2 million clones, 90% to 97% of which appear only once. Sequenced: naive CD4+ T cells sorted from blood. Sample subset: CD45RA+ positively selected. These receptors all stem from a man aged 18 to 30 in good health.

The genes are TRBV6-5 and TRBJ2-7; possibly TRBD2 for D (6 bases). Trimming pared 4 bases from V and 6 bases from J, leaving 13 bases between. Per the germline V gene, CDR1 is MNHEY and CDR2 is SVGAGI. The CDR3 loop spans 13 amino acids. The CDR3 region has the DNA TGTGCCAGCAGTTGGGACTGGTCTGGCGAGCAGTACTTC. It codes for CASSWDWSGEQYF.

The genes are TRBV5-1 and TRBJ2-3, with D possibly TRBD1 on 5 matching bases. The CDR3 sequence is 15 residues long. V was cut by 3 bases and J by 4 bases, with 15 bases left in between. Germline-derived CDR1 and CDR2 are SGHRS and YFSETQ. For the CDR3, the DNA is TGCGCCAGCAGCTGGGGCAACGCCGAGGCAGATACGCAGTATTTT. Its protein is CASSWGNAEADTQYF.

The rearrangement joins TRBV14 to TRBJ1-4, with D perhaps matching TRBD1 (6 bases). The CDR3 is 16 amino acids. Germline lookup yields CDR1 SGHDN and CDR2 FVKESK. Between the trimmed V and J ends, which lost 1 base and 7 bases, there was a span of 16 bases. CDR3 sequence reads: CASSQAWGGPGEKLFF. CDR3 DNA sequence: TGTGCCAGCAGCCAAGCGTGGGGGGGCCCGGGTGAAAAACTGTTTTTT.

This clone has a single count. J is TRBJ2-7 and V is TRBV6-5, with 9 bases lining up with TRBD1. This CDR3 region has 15 residues. Looked up from germline, CDR1 is MNHEY and CDR2 is SVGAGI. J gave up 3 bases and V 2 bases, and 5 bases lay outside the gene matches. The CDR3 region is CASSYGTGQGYEQYF. DNA of the CDR3: TGTGCCAGCAGTTACGGGACAGGGCAGGGCTACGAGCAGTACTTC.

On this clone itself: This same CDR3 is encoded by further DNA sequences in the sample. J is TRBJ1-3 and V is TRBV7-2; 9 nucleotides agree with TRBD1. Germline CDR1 and CDR2: SGHTA and FQGNSA. The CDR3 consists of 15 residues. V lost 1 base, J lost 4 bases, and 2 bases stayed unmatched. CDR3 sequence: CASSLGTGGGNTIYF. In DNA, the CDR3 is TGTGCCAGCAGCTTAGGAACAGGGGGCGGAAACACCATATATTTT.